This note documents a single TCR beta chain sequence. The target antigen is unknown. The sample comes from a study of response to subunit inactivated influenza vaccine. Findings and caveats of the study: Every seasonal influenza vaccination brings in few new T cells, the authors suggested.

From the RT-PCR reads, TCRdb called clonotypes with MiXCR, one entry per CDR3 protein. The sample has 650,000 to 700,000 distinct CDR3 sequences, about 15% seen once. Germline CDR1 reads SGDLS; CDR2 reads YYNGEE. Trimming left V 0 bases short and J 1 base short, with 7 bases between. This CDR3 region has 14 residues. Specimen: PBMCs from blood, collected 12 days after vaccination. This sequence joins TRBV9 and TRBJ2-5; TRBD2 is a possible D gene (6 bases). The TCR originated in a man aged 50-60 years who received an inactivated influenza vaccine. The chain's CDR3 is CASSVGRGQETQYF. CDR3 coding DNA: TGTGCCAGCAGCGTAGGGCGGGGCCAAGAGACCCAGTACTTC.